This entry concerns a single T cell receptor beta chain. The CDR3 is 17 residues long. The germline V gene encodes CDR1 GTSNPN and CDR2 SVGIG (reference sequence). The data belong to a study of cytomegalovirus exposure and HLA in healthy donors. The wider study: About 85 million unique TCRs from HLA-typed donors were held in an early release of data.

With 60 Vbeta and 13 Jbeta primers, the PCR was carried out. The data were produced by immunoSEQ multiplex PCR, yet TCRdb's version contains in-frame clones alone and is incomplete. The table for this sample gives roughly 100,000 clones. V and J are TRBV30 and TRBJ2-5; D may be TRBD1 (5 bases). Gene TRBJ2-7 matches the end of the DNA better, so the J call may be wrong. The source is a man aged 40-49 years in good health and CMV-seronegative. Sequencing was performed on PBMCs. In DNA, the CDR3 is TGTGCCTGGAGTCCTCAGGGTCGGGCAGGAAAAGGCCTCGAGCAGTACTTC. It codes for CAWSPQGRAGKGLEQYF.